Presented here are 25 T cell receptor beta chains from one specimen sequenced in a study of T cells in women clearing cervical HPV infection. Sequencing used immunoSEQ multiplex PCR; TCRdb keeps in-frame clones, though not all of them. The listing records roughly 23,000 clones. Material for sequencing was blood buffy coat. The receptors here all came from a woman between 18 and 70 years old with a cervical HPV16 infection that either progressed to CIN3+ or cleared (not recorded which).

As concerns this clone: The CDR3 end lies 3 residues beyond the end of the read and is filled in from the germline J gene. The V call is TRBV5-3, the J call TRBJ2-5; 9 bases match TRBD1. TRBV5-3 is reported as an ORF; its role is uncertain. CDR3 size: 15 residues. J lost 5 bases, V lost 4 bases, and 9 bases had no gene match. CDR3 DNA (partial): TGTGCCAGAAGCCCTCAAACAGGGGGCGTTGAGACC. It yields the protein CARSPQTGGVET. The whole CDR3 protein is CARSPQTGGVETQYF.

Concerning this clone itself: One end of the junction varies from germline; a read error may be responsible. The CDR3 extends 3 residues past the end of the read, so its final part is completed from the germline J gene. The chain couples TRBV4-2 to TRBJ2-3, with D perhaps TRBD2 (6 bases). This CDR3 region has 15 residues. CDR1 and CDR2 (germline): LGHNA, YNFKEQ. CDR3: CASSLKGLSTDTQYF. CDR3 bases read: TGCGCCAGCAGCCTAAAGGGACTCAGCACAGATACG.

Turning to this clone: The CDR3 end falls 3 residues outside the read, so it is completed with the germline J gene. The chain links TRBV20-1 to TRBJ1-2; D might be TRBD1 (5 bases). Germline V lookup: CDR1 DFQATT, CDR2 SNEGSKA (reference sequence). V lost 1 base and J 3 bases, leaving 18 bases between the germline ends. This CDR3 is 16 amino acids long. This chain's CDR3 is CSARGGNLYQDYGYTF. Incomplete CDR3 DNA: TGCAGTGCTAGAGGGGGCAACCTCTATCAAGACTATGGC.

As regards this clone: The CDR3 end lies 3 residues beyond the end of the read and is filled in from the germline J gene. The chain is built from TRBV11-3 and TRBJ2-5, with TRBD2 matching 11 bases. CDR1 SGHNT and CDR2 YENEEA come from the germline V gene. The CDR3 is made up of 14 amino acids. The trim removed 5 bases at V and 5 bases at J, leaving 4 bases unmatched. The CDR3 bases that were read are TGTGCCAGCAGCGGAAGACTAGCGGGGGAGACC. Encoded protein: CASSGRLAGET. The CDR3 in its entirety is CASSGRLAGETQYF.

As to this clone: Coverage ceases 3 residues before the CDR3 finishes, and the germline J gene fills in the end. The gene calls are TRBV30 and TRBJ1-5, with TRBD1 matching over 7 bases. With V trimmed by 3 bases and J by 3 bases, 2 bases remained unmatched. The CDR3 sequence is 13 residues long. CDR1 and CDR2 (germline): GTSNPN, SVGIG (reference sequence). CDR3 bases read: TGTGCCTGGAGCGGGACAGCCAATCAGCCC. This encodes CAWSGTANQP. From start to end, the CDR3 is CAWSGTANQPQHF.

The sequenced CDR3 bases are TGTGCCAGCAGCCTGCTAGCGGGGGTAGGAGAGACC. Translation: CASSLLAGVGET. The whole CDR3 region reads CASSLLAGVGETQYF. The chain has TRBV7-9 and TRBJ2-5; 10 bases agree with TRBD2. The read stops 3 residues short of the end of the CDR3; the missing end is completed from the germline J gene. CDR3 size: 15 residues. With 5 bases clipped from V and 4 bases from J, the junction kept 7 bases outside the gene matches. Germline loops: CDR1 SEHNR, CDR2 FQNEAQ (reference sequence).

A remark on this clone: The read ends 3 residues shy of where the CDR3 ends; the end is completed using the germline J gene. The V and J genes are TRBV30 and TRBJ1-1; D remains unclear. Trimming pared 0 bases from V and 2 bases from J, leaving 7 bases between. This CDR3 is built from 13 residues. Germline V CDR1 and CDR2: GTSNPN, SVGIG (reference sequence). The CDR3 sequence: CAWSVQVNTEAFF. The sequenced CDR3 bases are TGTGCCTGGAGTGTACAAGTTAACACTGAA.

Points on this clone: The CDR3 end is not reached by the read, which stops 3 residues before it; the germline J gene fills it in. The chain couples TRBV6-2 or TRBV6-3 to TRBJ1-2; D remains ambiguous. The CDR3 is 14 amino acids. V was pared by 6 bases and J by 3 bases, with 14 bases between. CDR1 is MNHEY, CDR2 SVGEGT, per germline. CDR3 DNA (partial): TGTGCCAGCAGACCACCTGGGCCTGACTATGGC. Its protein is CASRPPGPDYG. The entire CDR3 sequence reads CASRPPGPDYGYTF.

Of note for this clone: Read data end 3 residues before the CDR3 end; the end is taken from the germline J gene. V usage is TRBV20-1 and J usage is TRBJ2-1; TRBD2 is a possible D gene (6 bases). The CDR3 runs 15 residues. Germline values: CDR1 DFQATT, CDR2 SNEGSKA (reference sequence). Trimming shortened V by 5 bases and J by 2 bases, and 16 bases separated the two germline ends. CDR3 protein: CSAQARAGTYNEQFF. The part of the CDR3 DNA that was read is TGCAGTGCTCAAGCTCGTGCGGGAACCTACAATGAG.

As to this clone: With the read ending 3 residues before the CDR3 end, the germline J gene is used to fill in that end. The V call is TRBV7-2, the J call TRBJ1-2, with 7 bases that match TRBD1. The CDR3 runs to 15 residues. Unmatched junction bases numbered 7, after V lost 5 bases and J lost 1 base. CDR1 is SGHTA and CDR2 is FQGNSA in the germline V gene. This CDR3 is CASSKRDRINYGYTF. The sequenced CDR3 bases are TGTGCCAGCAGCAAACGGGACAGAATTAACTATGGC.

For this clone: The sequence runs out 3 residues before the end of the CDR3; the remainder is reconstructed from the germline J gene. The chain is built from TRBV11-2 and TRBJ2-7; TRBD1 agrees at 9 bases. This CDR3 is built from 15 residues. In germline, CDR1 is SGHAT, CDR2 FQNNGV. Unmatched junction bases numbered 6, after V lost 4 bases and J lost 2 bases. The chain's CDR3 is CASSSRTGEAYEQYF. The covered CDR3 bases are TGTGCCAGCAGCTCCAGGACAGGGGAGGCCTACGAG.

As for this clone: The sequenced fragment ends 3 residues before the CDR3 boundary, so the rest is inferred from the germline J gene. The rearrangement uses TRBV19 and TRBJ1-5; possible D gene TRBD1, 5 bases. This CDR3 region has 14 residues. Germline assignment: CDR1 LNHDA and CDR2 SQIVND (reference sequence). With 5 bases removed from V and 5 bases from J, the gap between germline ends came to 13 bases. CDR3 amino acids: CASSGGNLDQPQHF. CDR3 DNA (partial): TGTGCCAGTAGTGGGGGGAACCTAGATCAGCCC.

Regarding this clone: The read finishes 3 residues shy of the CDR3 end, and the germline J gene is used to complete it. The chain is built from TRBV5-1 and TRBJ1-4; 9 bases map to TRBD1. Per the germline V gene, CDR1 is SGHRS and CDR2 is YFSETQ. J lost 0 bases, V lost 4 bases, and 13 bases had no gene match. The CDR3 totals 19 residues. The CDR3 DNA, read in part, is TGCGCCAGCAGCCAGACGCCGGGACAGGGACTTGCAACTAATGAAAAA. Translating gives CASSQTPGQGLATNEK. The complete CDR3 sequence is CASSQTPGQGLATNEKLFF.

CDR3 loop: CASSTWEGGTGVYEQYF. The CDR3 DNA, read in part, is TGTGCCAGCAGTACCTGGGAAGGAGGGACAGGGGTTTACGAG. This chain links TRBV12-3 or TRBV12-4 with TRBJ2-7; 10 bases agree with TRBD1. The sequenced fragment ends 3 residues before the CDR3 boundary, so the rest is inferred from the germline J gene. The CDR3 runs 17 residues. J gave up 4 bases and V 5 bases, and 14 bases lay outside the gene matches.

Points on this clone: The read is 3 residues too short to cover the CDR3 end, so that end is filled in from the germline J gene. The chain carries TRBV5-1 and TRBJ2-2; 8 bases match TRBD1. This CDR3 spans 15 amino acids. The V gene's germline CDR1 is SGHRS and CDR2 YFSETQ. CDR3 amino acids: CASSLAARGLSPLFF. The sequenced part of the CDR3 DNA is TGCGCCAGCAGCTTGGCGGCCAGGGGGCTATCACCG.

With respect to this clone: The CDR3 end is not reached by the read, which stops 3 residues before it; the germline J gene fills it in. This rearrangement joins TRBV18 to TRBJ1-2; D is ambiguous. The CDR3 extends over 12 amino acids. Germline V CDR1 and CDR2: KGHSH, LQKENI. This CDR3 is CASTSGAYDYTF. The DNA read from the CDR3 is TGTGCCAGCACTAGCGGCGCCTACGAC. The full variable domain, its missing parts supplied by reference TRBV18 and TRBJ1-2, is NAGVMQNPRHLVRRRGQEARLRCSPMKGHSHVYWYRQLPEEGLKFMVYLQKENIIDESGMPKERFSAEFPKEGPSILRIQQVVRGDSAAYFCASTSGAYDYTFGSGTRLTVV.

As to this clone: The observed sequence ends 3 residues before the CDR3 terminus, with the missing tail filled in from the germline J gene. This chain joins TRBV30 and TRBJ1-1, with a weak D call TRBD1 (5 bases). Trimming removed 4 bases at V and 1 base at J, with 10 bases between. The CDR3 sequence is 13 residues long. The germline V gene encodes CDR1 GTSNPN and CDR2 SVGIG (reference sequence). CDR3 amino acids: CAWTRQGNTEAFF. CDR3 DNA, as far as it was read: TGTGCCTGGACCAGGCAGGGGAACACTGAA. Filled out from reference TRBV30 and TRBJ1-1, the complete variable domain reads SQTIHQWPATLVQPVGSPLSLECTVEGTSNPNLYWYRQAAGRGLQLLFYSVGIGQISSEVPQNLSASRPQDRQFILSSKKLLLSDSGFYLCAWTRQGNTEAFFGQGTRLTVV.

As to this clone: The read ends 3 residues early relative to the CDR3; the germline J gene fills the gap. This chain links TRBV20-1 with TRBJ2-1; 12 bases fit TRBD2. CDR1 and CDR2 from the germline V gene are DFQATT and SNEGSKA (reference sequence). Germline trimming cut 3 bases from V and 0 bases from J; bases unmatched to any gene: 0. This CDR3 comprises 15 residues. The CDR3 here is CSARTSGSSYNEQFF. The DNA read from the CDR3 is TGCAGTGCTAGGACTAGCGGGAGCTCCTACAATGAG.

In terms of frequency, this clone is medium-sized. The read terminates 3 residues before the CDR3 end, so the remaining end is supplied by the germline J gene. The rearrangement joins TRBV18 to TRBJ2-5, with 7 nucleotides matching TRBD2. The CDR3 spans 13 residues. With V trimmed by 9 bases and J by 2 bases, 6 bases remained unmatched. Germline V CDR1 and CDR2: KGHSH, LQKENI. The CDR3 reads CASPGGYQETQYF. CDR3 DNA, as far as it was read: TGTGCCAGTCCGGGGGGTTATCAAGAGACC. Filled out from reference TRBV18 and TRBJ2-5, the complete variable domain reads NAGVMQNPRHLVRRRGQEARLRCSPMKGHSHVYWYRQLPEEGLKFMVYLQKENIIDESGMPKERFSAEFPKEGPSILRIQQVVRGDSAAYFCASPGGYQETQYFGPGTRLLVL.

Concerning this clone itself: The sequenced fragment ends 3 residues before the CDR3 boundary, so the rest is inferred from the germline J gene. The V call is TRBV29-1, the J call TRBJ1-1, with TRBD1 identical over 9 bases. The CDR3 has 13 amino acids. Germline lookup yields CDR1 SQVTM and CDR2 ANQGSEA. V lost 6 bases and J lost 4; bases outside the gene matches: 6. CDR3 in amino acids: CSVGQGVITEAFF. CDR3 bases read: TGCAGCGTGGGACAGGGAGTTATCACTGAA.

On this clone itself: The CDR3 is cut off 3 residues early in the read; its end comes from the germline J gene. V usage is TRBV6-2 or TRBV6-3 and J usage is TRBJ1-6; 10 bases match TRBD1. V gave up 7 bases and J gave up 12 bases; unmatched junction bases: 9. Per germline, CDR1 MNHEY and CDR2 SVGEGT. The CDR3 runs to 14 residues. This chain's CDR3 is CASTIHGQGVPLHF. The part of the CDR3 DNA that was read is TGTGCCAGCACCATACACGGACAGGGGGTACCC.

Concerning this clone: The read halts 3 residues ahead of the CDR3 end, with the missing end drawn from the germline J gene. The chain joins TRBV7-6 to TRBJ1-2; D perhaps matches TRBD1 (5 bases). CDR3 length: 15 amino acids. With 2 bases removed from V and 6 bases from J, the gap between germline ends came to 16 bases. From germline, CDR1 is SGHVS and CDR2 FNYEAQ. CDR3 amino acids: CASSLRAGGANGYTF. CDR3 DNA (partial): TGTGCCAGCAGCTTAAGAGCCGGGGGAGCTAATGGC.

CDR3 DNA, as far as it was read: TGCGCCAGCAGCCAAGATAAGCACAGGGCAATGAACACTGAA. It yields the protein CASSQDKHRAMNTE. The CDR3, in full, reads CASSQDKHRAMNTEAFF. The rearrangement joins TRBV4-1 to TRBJ1-1; tentatively, D is TRBD1 (6 bases). Read data end 3 residues before the CDR3 end; the end is taken from the germline J gene. Germline values: CDR1 MGHRA, CDR2 YSYEKL. The CDR3 is 17 amino acids. The V end lost 0 bases, the J end lost 0 bases, and 14 bases lay between the germline ends.

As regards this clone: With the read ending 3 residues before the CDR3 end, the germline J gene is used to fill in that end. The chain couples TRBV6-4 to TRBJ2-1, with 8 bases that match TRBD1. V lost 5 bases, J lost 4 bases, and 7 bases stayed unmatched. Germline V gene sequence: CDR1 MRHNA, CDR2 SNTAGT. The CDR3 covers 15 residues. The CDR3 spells CASSSAGTGYNEQFF. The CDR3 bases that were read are TGTGCCAGCAGTTCCGCCGGGACAGGTTACAATGAG.

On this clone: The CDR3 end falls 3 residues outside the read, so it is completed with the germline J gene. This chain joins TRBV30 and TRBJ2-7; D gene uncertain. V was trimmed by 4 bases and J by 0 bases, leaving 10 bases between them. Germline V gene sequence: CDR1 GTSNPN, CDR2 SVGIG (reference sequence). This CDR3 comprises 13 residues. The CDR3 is CAWTGPNSYEQYF. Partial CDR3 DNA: TGTGCCTGGACAGGCCCGAACTCCTACGAG. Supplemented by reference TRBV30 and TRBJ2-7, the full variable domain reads SQTIHQWPATLVQPVGSPLSLECTVEGTSNPNLYWYRQAAGRGLQLLFYSVGIGQISSEVPQNLSASRPQDRQFILSSKKLLLSDSGFYLCAWTGPNSYEQYFGPGTRLTVT.